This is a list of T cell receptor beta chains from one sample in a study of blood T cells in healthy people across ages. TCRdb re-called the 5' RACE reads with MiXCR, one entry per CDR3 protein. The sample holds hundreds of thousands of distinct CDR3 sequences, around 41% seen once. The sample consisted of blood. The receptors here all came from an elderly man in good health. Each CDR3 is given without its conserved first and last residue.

RGGQVNTEAF	TRBJ1-1	TRBV20-1
ASSQSGQANTGELF	TRBJ2-2	TRBV3-1
ASSPRRPSQETRY	TRBJ2-5	TRBV7-9
ASSFRTSGYEQY	TRBJ2-7	TRBV27
ASSIVQTYNEKLF	TRBJ1-4	TRBV18
ASSSYTGLSYEQY	TRBJ2-7	TRBV25-1
ASSTSGTPQETQY	TRBJ2-5	TRBV25-1
SARSNTGTGGLYNEQF	TRBJ2-1	TRBV20-1
ASSQGTSGGLGTQY	TRBJ2-3	TRBV4-2
ASSILVGGDYNSPLH	TRBJ1-6	TRBV19
SARELSSGRNEQF	TRBJ2-1	TRBV20-1
ARSRSGQGLNQPQH	TRBJ1-5	TRBV27
ASSLAGGGRNEQF	TRBJ2-1	TRBV27
ASSLSPPDRGEQY	TRBJ2-7	TRBV7-9
SARDGGSYNSPLH	TRBJ1-6	TRBV20-1
AGTRSGGQGTQY	TRBJ2-5	TRBV12-3/TRBV12-4
ASSPASGRDQETQY	TRBJ2-5	TRBV2
ASRPHTDNEQF	TRBJ2-1	TRBV7-8
ASSFGTSEYNEQF	TRBJ2-1	TRBV7-3
ASSQGRQGAISNQPQH	TRBJ1-5	TRBV4-1
SARRGRGSGIPSYEQY	TRBJ2-7	TRBV20-1
ASTSPRGDTGELF	TRBJ2-2	TRBV7-2
ASRDRGKSSPLH	TRBJ1-6	TRBV6-5
SATGQDYEQY	TRBJ2-7	TRBV20-1
ASSEVRGNAEAF	TRBJ1-1	TRBV2
ASSSRPGGADTQY	TRBJ2-3	TRBV6-5
ASSLGPRNTEAF	TRBJ1-1	TRBV7-6
ASSSTGTGYSEQY	TRBJ2-7	TRBV6-2/TRBV6-3
ASSLDGRTDTQY	TRBJ2-3	TRBV7-2
ASSQEKKRTGRGTDTQY	TRBJ2-3	TRBV4-3
SAGLAGSTGELF	TRBJ2-2	TRBV20-1
SVEAPGGIGYRDTQY	TRBJ2-3	TRBV29-1
ASSLVRTSGGEEQY	TRBJ2-7	TRBV7-9
ASSSGQVGDTIY	TRBJ1-3	TRBV7-6
ASRGQESRGEQY	TRBJ2-4	TRBV21-1
ASSLNRDRGHEQF	TRBJ2-1	TRBV4-2
ASSQAANQPQH	TRBJ1-5	TRBV4-2
ASSLTAPGGTDTQY	TRBJ2-3	TRBV7-9
ASTAGEPDTQY	TRBJ2-3	TRBV6-1
ASSQPSRGKPYEQY	TRBJ2-7	TRBV7-9
ASTSLRGGYGYT	TRBJ1-2	TRBV2
ASSSSYSGRANNEQY	-	TRBV6-2/TRBV6-3
ASRPTPEKRAF	TRBJ1-1	TRBV4-2
ASSDSGANEKLF	TRBJ1-4	TRBV25-1
ASSLAAGSDEKLF	TRBJ1-4	TRBV5-1
SAADGRSSYNSPLH	TRBJ1-6	TRBV20-1
AWSLEGGDYNEQF	TRBJ2-1	TRBV30
ASSEQRSGSYNEQF	TRBJ2-1	TRBV6-1
ASSLARATNEKLF	TRBJ1-4	TRBV7-2
SVEDREHFYEQY	TRBJ2-7	TRBV29-1
ASARDVVGNQY	TRBJ2-7	TRBV19
ASSFSGGQGETQY	TRBJ2-5	TRBV12-3/TRBV12-4
SARDPAAASGDEQY	-	TRBV20-1
ATGGPSTDTQY	TRBJ2-3	TRBV10-3
ASSLTRPPSTDTRY	TRBJ2-3	TRBV7-2